This TCR beta chain was captured by sequencing in a study of OX40 agonist ivuxolimab in advanced cancers. About the research overall: Patients were roughly 83% male with ages roughly 20 to 85, mean about 60.

Findings and caveats of the study: CD8+ T cells averaged more expanded clones than CD4+.

As to this clone: The antigen remains unidentified.

TCRdb's copy holds only in-frame clones and misses some; the assay was immunoSEQ multiplex PCR. The repertoire includes about 17,000 clones, about four fifths of them detected once, and approximately 13% sits in the top ten. V was pared by 9 bases and J by 6 bases, with 6 bases of the junction left unmatched. The CDR3 runs 13 residues. The germline gives CDR1 SGHNT, CDR2 YYREEE (reference sequence). The specimen was CD4+ or CD8+ T cells sorted from blood, collected in a trial of the OX40 agonist ivuxolimab. The chain couples TRBV5-4 to TRBJ2-1; TRBD2 aligns across 10 bases. The source is an adult with an advanced solid tumor such as melanoma, head and neck, liver or kidney cancer. CDR3 sequence reads: CATRLAGGNEQFF. The CDR3, as DNA: TGTGCCACCAGACTAGCGGGTGGCAATGAGCAGTTCTTC.